A selection of T cell receptor beta chains follows, all from one sample in a study of identical twins. TCRdb independently ran MiXCR on the 5' RACE reads; one entry per CDR3 protein. The sample yields about 890,000 distinct CDR3 sequences, roughly an eighth seen once. The sample was also linked to a second study, of yellow fever vaccine responses in identical twins.

The sequencing input was PBMCs. Receptor source: a woman between 18 and 29 years old in good health. CDR3s leave out the opening cysteine and the closing phenylalanine or tryptophan. Size is stated for part of the rows, as once, few or many counts, or as a class when the clone is expanded.

J: TRBJ1-6; V: TRBV20-1; size: .; CDR3: SARDKGLTYNSPLH
J: TRBJ2-5; V: TRBV5-1; size: many; CDR3: ASSLGRGLQETQY
J: TRBJ1-6; V: TRBV4-1; size: few; CDR3: ASSQDPTGLNSPLH
J: TRBJ2-3; V: TRBV7-8; size: .; CDR3: ASSFTAGVGGDTQY
J: TRBJ1-2; V: TRBV4-2; size: .; CDR3: ASSQEPQDSFLYGYT
J: TRBJ2-1; V: TRBV12-3/TRBV12-4; size: many; CDR3: ATLPLGQTNNEQF
J: TRBJ1-1; V: TRBV3-1; size: .; CDR3: ASSQNVLEAF
J: TRBJ2-3; V: TRBV20-1; size: few; CDR3: SARGQRMDTQY
J: TRBJ2-1; V: TRBV5-1; size: few; CDR3: ASSPRGPEQF
J: TRBJ1-4; V: TRBV12-3/TRBV12-4; size: many; CDR3: ASSFSTRATEKLF
J: TRBJ2-1; V: TRBV7-9; size: few; CDR3: ASSTIAGGTSYNEQF
J: TRBJ2-3; V: TRBV19; size: .; CDR3: ASSDPLAAGTDTQN
J: TRBJ2-3; V: TRBV9; size: .; CDR3: ASSTKPTDTQY
J: TRBJ2-2; V: TRBV18; size: many; CDR3: ASSPRPNTGELF
J: TRBJ2-1; V: TRBV6-1; size: .; CDR3: ASSEWASGSYNEQF
J: TRBJ2-1; V: TRBV3-1; size: .; CDR3: ASSLRTGIDEQF
J: TRBJ1-2; V: TRBV15; size: few; CDR3: ATSSRDYGYT
J: TRBJ1-1; V: TRBV15; size: few; CDR3: ATSKLTGLTEAF
J: TRBJ2-1; V: TRBV20-1; size: .; CDR3: SAHRWGSYNEQF
J: TRBJ2-7; V: TRBV3-1; size: .; CDR3: ASSQPGLAGASYEQY
J: TRBJ1-4; V: TRBV15; size: few; CDR3: ATTGGAGADEKLF
J: TRBJ2-3; V: TRBV27; size: few; CDR3: ASSSLRTSPADTQY
J: TRBJ1-6; V: TRBV10-3; size: few; CDR3: AISESGTTSLH
J: TRBJ2-7; V: TRBV2; size: many; CDR3: ASSGDAWLEQY
J: TRBJ2-1; V: TRBV29-1; size: few; CDR3: SVESGEVNYNEQF
J: TRBJ1-1; V: TRBV7-9; size: many; CDR3: ASSLSGQGMNTEAF